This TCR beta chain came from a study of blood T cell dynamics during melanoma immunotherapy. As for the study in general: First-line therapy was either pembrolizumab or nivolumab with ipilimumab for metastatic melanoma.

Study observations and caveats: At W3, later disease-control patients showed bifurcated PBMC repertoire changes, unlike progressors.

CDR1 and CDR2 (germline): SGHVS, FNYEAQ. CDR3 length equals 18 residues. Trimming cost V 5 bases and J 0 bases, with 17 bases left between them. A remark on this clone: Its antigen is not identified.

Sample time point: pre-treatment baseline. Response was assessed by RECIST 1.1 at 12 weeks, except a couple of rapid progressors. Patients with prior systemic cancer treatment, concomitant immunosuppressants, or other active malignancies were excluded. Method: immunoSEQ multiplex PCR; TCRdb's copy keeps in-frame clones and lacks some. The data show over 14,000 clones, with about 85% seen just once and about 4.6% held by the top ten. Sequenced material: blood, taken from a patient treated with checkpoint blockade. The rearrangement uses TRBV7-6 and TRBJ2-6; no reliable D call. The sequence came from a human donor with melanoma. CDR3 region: CASSPPVGFTSGANVLTF. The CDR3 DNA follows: TGTGCCAGCAGCCCTCCCGTAGGATTTACCTCTGGGGCCAACGTCCTGACTTTC.